This record looks at one T cell receptor beta chain sequence and its context. What it binds is not known. The germline V and J ends were trimmed by 6 bases and 4 bases, with 7 bases remaining between them. Germline CDR1 is MNHNS and CDR2 is SASEGT. This CDR3 comprises 13 residues. This sample is drawn from a study of cytotoxic CD8 clonotypes in ibrutinib-treated CLL. The study, taken as a whole, reports: Clonality, elevated at ibrutinib response, dropped back toward baseline at progression.

The protocol was immunoSEQ multiplex PCR, while the TCRdb copy is restricted to in-frame clones and leaves out a portion. In the table there are fewer than 300,000 clones, 60% to 80% of which are singletons. Here the sequenced sample was PBMCs, taken at disease progression, from a patient treated with ibrutinib. This rearrangement joins TRBV6-1 to TRBJ2-6; no clear D. This receptor was identified in a human donor with chronic lymphocytic leukemia. The CDR3: CASSWAGANVLTF. Written as DNA, the CDR3 is TGTGCCAGCAGCTGGGCCGGGGCCAACGTCCTGACTTTC.